This T cell receptor (beta chain) derives from a study of low-dose radiotherapy and immunotherapy resistance in tumors. The overall study: Members of Cohort 1 were treated with 0.5 Gy per fraction every 2 weeks. The prescribed total PTV dose was 6.5 Gy. Patients were given intravenous nivolumab 240 mg every two weeks plus ipilimumab 1 mg/kg every six weeks. Across 26 weeks, 13 Gy in total went to Cohort 2, delivered as 1 Gy per fraction every two weeks.

Indicated time point: before trial treatment. The donors' regimen was nivolumab, ipilimumab, aspirin, low-dose cyclophosphamide and low-dose radiotherapy. This clonotype was observed many times. Germline CDR1 reads MNHEY; CDR2 reads SVGEGT. V was clipped by 4 bases and J by 7 bases, with 8 bases between them. This CDR3 has 11 residues. Priming of first-strand cDNA relied on TRAV- and TRBV-specific primers (covering alpha and beta chains). The authors ran 20 PCR cycles to amplify TCRs with a constant-region primer and V-primer adapter. Each CDR3 protein gets one entry after TCRdb re-called the reads with MiXCR. Of tens of thousands of distinct CDR3 sequences listed, 15% to 20% are singletons.

Sequenced material: PBMCs, taken before treatment. J is TRBJ2-7 and V is TRBV6-2 or TRBV6-3, with D hard to call. The sequence was collected from a male donor with prostate cancer. The CDR3 spells CASSFTREQYF. As DNA, the CDR3 is TGTGCCAGCAGTTTTACTCGGGAGCAGTACTTC.